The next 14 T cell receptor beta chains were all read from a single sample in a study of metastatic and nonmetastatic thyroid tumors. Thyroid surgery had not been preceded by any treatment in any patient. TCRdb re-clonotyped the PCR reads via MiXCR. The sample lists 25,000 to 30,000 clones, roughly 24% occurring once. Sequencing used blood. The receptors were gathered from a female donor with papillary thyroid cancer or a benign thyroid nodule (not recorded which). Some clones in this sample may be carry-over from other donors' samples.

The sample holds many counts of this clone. The CDR3 reads CASSAYRGNTGELFF. DNA for the CDR3: TGTGCCAGCAGCGCCTACAGGGGGAACACCGGGGAGCTGTTTTTT. The V and J genes are TRBV7-3 and TRBJ2-2, with 7 bases matching TRBD1. This CDR3 contains 15 residues. Germline values: CDR1 SGHTA, CDR2 FQGTGA. After removal of 5 bases from V and 1 base from J, the junction contained 4 bases not matched to a gene.

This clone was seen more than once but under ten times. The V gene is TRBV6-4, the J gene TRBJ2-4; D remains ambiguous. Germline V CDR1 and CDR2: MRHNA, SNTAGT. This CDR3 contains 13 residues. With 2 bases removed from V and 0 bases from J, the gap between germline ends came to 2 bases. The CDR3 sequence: CASSDPAKNIQYF. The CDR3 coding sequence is TGTGCCAGCAGTGACCCAGCCAAAAACATTCAGTACTTC.

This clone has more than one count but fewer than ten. The CDR3: CASSQDDWGLNYGYTF. CDR3 in DNA: TGTGCCAGCAGCCAAGACGATTGGGGGCTTAACTATGGCTACACCTTC. The V call is TRBV3-1, the J call TRBJ1-2; maybe TRBD1 (6 bases). CDR3 size: 16 residues. The ends were cut back, 0 bases at V and 1 base at J, with 12 bases in the middle. Germline CDR1 LGHDT, CDR2 YNNKEL (reference sequence).

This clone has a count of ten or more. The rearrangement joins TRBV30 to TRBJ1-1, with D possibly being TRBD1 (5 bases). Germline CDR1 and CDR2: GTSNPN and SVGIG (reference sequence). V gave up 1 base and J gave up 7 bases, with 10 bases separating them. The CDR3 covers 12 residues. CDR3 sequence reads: CAWSGDDNEAFF. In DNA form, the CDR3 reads TGTGCCTGGAGTGGGGACGATAATGAAGCTTTCTTT.

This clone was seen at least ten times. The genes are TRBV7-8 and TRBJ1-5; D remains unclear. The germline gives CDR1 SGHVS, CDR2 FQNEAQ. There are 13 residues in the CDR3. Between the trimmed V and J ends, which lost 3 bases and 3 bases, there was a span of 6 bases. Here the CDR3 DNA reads TGTGCCAGCAGCTTCGACTCCAATCAGCCCCAGCATTTT. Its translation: CASSFDSNQPQHF.

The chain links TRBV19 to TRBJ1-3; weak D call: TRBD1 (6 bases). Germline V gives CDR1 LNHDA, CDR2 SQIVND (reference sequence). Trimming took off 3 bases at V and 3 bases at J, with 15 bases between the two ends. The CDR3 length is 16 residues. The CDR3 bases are TGTGCCAGTAGTATGATTTCGGGGGGCCGTGGAAACACCATATATTTT. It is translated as CASSMISGGRGNTIYF. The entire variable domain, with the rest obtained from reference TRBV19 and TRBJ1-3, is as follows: DGGITQSPKYLFRKEGQNVTLSCEQNLNHDAMYWYRQDPGQGLRLIYYSQIVNDFQKGDIAEGYSVSREKKESFPLTVTSAQKNPTAFYLCASSMISGGRGNTIYFGEGSWLTVV.

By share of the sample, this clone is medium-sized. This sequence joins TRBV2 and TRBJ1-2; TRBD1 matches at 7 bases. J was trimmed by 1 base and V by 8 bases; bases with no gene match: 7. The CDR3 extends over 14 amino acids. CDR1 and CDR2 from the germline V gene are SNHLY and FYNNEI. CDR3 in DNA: TGTGCCAGCGGTCAAAGACAGGGTAACTATGGCTACACCTTC. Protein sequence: CASGQRQGNYGYTF.

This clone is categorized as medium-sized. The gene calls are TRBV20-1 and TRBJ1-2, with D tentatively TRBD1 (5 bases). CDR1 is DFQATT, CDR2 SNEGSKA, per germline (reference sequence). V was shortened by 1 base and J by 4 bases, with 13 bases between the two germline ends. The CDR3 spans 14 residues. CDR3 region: CSARAQTASYGYTF. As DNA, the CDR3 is TGCAGTGCTAGAGCCCAGACAGCTTCCTATGGCTACACCTTC.

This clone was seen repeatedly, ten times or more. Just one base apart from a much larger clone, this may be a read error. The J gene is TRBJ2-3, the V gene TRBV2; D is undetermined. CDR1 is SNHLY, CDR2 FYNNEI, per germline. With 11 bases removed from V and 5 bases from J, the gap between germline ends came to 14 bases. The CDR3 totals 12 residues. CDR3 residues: CAGSVVRDTQYF. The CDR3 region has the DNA TGTGCCGGCTCGGTTGTACGAGATACGCAGTATTTT.

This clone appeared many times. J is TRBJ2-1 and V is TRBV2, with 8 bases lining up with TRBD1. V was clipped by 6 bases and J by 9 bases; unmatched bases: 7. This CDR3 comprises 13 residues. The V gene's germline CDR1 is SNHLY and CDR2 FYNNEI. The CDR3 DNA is TGTGCCAGCAGCGACCAGGGGGCCAGTGAGCAGTTCTTC. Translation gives CASSDQGASEQFF.

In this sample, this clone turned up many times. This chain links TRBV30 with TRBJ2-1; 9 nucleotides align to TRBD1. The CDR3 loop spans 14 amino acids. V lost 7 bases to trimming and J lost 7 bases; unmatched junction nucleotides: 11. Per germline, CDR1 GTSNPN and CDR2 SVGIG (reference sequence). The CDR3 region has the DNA TGTGCCTTGACAGGGGGAAATCAAAGGAATGAGCAGTTCTTC. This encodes CALTGGNQRNEQFF.

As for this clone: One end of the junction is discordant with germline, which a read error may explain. The CDR3 spells CASINPPSSGMTDTHYF. Written as DNA, the CDR3 is TGTGCCAGCATCAACCCGCCGAGTAGCGGGATGACAGATACGCATTATTTT. The chain recombines TRBV9 with TRBJ2-3, with 8 nucleotides matching TRBD2. The germline CDR1 and CDR2 sequences are SGDLS and YYNGEE. The CDR3 spans 17 residues.

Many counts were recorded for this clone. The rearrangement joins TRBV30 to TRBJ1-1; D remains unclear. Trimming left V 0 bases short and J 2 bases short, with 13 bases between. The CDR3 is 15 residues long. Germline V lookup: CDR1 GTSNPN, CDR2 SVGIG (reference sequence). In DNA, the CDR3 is TGTGCCTGGAGTGTACCCCGGAGAGCAAACACTGAAGCTTTCTTT. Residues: CAWSVPRRANTEAFF. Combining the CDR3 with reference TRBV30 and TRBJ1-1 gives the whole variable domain SQTIHQWPATLVQPVGSPLSLECTVEGTSNPNLYWYRQAAGRGLQLLFYSVGIGQISSEVPQNLSASRPQDRQFILSSKKLLLSDSGFYLCAWSVPRRANTEAFFGQGTRLTVV.

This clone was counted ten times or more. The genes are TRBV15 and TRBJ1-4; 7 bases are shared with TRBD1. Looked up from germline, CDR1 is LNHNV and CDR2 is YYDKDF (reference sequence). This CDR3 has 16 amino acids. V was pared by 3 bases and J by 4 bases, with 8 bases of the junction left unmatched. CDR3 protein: CATSSPDRDGNEKLFF. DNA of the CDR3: TGTGCCACCAGCAGCCCAGACAGGGATGGTAATGAAAAACTGTTTTTT.